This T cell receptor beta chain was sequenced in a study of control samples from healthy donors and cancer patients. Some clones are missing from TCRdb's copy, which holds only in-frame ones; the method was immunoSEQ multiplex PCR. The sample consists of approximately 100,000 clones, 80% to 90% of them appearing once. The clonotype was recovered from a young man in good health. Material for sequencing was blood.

The CDR3 DNA reads as TGTGCCAGTACCCCGAGGACTAGCGGGGTATACGAGCAGTACTTC. Its translation: CASTPRTSGVYEQYF. This sequence joins TRBV19 and TRBJ2-7, with 12 bases that match TRBD2. The CDR3 covers 15 residues. The V segment lost 7 bases and the J segment 4 bases; nucleotides outside the gene matches: 8. The germline CDR1 and CDR2 sequences are LNHDA and SQIVND (reference sequence).